This entry is about one T cell receptor beta chain. This sample was taken from a study of blood T cell repertoires in COVID-19. Background on the study: The origin of the acute and convalescent COVID-19 samples was the United States, Italy and Spain. PBMCs, B-cell-depleted T cells, or T cells provided the cDNA or gDNA that made up the material.

The germline V gene has CDR1 SGHNT and CDR2 YENEEA. The CDR3 spans 15 residues. V shed 5 bases, J shed 4 bases, and the junction held 7 bases outside the gene matches. Original data processing: Cell counts per sample came from amplifying reference gene primers. Repertoires were generated with immunoSEQ multiplex PCR, while TCRdb's copy carries only in-frame clones and drops some. V, J and clone size were drawn from that table, and D and trimming were deduced from the DNA. The table lists about 73,000 clones, roughly 88% of them singletons. The sequence derives from a man at least 80 years old with active or convalescent COVID-19. Material for sequencing was peripheral blood. V and J are TRBV11-3 and TRBJ2-2; 7 bases are a match to TRBD1. This CDR3 is CASSKQGSATGELFF. The CDR3 nucleotides are TGTGCCAGCAGCAAACAGGGGTCTGCCACCGGGGAGCTGTTTTTT.